The 2 T cell receptor beta chains given below trace back to one sample, sequenced in a study of glioma-infiltrating T cells after dendritic cell vaccination. Stated time point: after dendritic cell vaccination, including at tumor progression/relapse. Assay used: immunoSEQ multiplex PCR; TCRdb lists only in-frame clones, some missing. Of 90,000 to 140,000 clones in the sample, 90% were seen once. This specimen consisted of blood, obtained after dendritic cell vaccination. Receptors originate from a human donor with glioblastoma.

The rearrangement joins TRBV6-1 to TRBJ1-2; tentatively, D is TRBD1 (6 bases). The CDR3 has 13 amino acids. Trimming stripped 6 bases from V and 8 bases from J, with 16 bases between. Germline values: CDR1 MNHNS, CDR2 SASEGT. This CDR3 is CASRETGIEGYTF. Written as DNA, the CDR3 is TGTGCCAGCAGGGAAACAGGGATAGAAGGCTACACCTTC.

This sequence joins TRBV7-2 and TRBJ2-1; tentative D call: TRBD2 (6 bases). Trimming removed 0 bases at V and 10 bases at J, with 13 bases between. CDR1 and CDR2 (germline): SGHTA, FQGNSA. This CDR3 is 14 amino acids long. CDR3 residues: CASSLAPAGGEQFF. The CDR3 nucleotides are TGTGCCAGCAGCTTAGCGCCAGCGGGCGGAGAGCAGTTCTTC.